The 25 T cell receptor beta chains listed next were all sequenced from one sample in a study of preoperative IRX-2 immunotherapy in early breast cancer. The treatment was: preoperative locoregional IRX-2 cytokine immunotherapy. Using immunoSEQ multiplex PCR, the repertoire was profiled, and TCRdb retains in-frame clones only, with some absent. The table records 90,000 to 100,000 clones, 75% to 90% of them present only once. The specimen was tumor tissue, collected after IRX-2 immunotherapy. All receptors derive from a human donor with breast cancer.

The chain carries TRBV6-8 and TRBJ2-5; a possible D gene is TRBD2 (6 bases). The CDR3 length is 13 residues. In germline, CDR1 is MNHGY, CDR2 SAAAGT. V lost 6 bases, J lost 3 bases, and 11 bases lay in between. The CDR3 sequence: CASSPAGKETQYF. CDR3 sequence (DNA): TGTGCCAGCAGCCCCGCGGGGAAAGAGACCCAGTACTTC.

This clone was counted once. This chain connects TRBV6-4 to TRBJ1-3, with TRBD1 as a possible D gene (6 bases). The germline V and J ends were trimmed by 3 bases and 8 bases, with 14 bases remaining between them. Germline lookup yields CDR1 MRHNA and CDR2 SNTAGT. CDR3 size: 14 residues. The CDR3 DNA reads TGTGCCAGCAGTGAAGTGGCAGGGACATACACCATATATTTT. The encoded protein is CASSEVAGTYTIYF.

The CDR3 protein is CASSPIHKTGTGVETQYF. Written as DNA, the CDR3 is TGCGCCAGCAGCCCGATCCACAAAACCGGGACCGGGGTTGAGACGCAGTATTTT. The chain couples TRBV5-1 to TRBJ2-3; possibly TRBD1 or TRBD2 for D (5 bases each). The V and J ends lost 4 bases and 9 bases respectively, with 30 bases between them. This CDR3 is 18 amino acids long. Germline CDR1 reads SGHRS; CDR2 reads YFSETQ.

The V and J genes are TRBV6-8 and TRBJ1-2; 8 bases are shared with TRBD1. V was clipped by 6 bases and J by 6 bases; unmatched bases: 15. The CDR3 spans 16 residues. CDR1 MNHGY and CDR2 SAAAGT come from the germline V gene. CDR3 DNA: TGTGCCAGCAGAGAAAAACAGGGGGGAGGAATAGATGGCTACACCTTC. This gives the protein CASREKQGGGIDGYTF.

This clone was counted a single time. The chain is built from TRBV7-7 and TRBJ2-3, with D perhaps being TRBD1 or TRBD2 (5 bases each). From germline, CDR1 is SSHAT and CDR2 FNYEAQ (reference sequence). Trimming took 3 bases from V and 6 from J, leaving 19 bases between them. The CDR3 length is 16 residues. DNA of the CDR3: TGTGCCAGCAGCTTGGCAGGGAGTAAAGGCTTGGATACGCAGTATTTT. Its translation: CASSLAGSKGLDTQYF.

This rearrangement joins TRBV15 to TRBJ2-5; TRBD2 might be the D (6 bases). The CDR3 consists of 14 residues. The germline CDR1 and CDR2 sequences are LNHNV and YYDKDF (reference sequence). The germline V and J ends were trimmed by 1 base and 5 bases, with 11 bases remaining between them. CDR3 coding DNA: TGTGCCACCAGCAGAGGGGGGAGCGGGGAGACCCAGTACTTC. Its translation is CATSRGGSGETQYF.

This chain connects TRBV6-8 to TRBJ1-5; D unclear. The V gene lost 10 bases and the J gene lost 4 bases, with 17 bases spanning the gap. Germline V gene lookup returns CDR1 MNHGY and CDR2 SAAAGT. This CDR3 region has 14 residues. The CDR3 sequence: CAISPGSSNQPQHF. The CDR3 DNA sequence: TGTGCCATCAGCCCGGGTAGCAGTAATCAGCCCCAGCATTTT.

A remark on this clone: This same CDR3 is encoded by further DNA sequences in the sample. The V and J genes are TRBV6-8 and TRBJ1-2, with 8 bases aligning to TRBD1. The CDR3 is 12 amino acids. The V gene's germline CDR1 is MNHGY and CDR2 SAAAGT. V lost 5 bases to trimming and J lost 6 bases; unmatched junction nucleotides: 2. CDR3 nucleotide sequence: TGTGCCAGCAGTCCGACAGGGGATGGCTACACCTTC. It encodes CASSPTGDGYTF.

The J gene is TRBJ1-3, the V gene TRBV7-8, with D tentatively TRBD1 (6 bases). Germline CDR1 SGHVS, CDR2 FQNEAQ. Trimming shortened V by 6 bases and J by 2 bases, and 8 bases separated the two germline ends. The CDR3 has 13 amino acids. The CDR3 is CASSSGAGNTIYF. DNA for the CDR3: TGTGCCAGCAGTTCAGGGGCTGGAAACACCATATATTTT.

The chain couples TRBV28 to TRBJ1-1; possibly TRBD1 for D (5 bases). CDR1 MDHEN and CDR2 SYDVKM come from the germline V gene. Trimming removed 6 bases at V and 1 base at J, with 18 bases between. The CDR3 length is 16 residues. CDR3 in amino acids: CASRQPKGRENTEAFF. DNA of the CDR3: TGTGCCAGCAGACAACCGAAGGGACGGGAGAACACTGAAGCTTTCTTT.

This clone was counted ten times or more. The chain is built from TRBV11-3 and TRBJ2-1; no definite D call. The CDR3 spans 14 residues. Trimming cost V 5 bases and J 0 bases, with 8 bases left between them. Germline CDR1 and CDR2: SGHNT and YENEEA. The CDR3 here is CASSASSSYNEQFF. The CDR3 region has the DNA TGTGCCAGCAGCGCGAGCAGCTCCTACAATGAGCAGTTCTTC.

The chain recombines TRBV7-5 with TRBJ1-1; the table's TRBD1 call for D was not verified on the DNA. TRBV7-5 is a listed pseudogene. The CDR3 contains 15 residues. The CDR3 sequence: CASSSSGTAVTEAFF. The CDR3 coding sequence is TGTGCCAGCAGTTCGTCAGGAACAGCCGTCACTGAAGCTTTCTTT.

This sequence joins TRBV6-8 and TRBJ1-3; D is unclear. V was pared by 10 bases and J by 3 bases, with 19 bases between. The V gene's germline CDR1 is MNHGY and CDR2 SAAAGT. There are 15 residues in the CDR3. CDR3 DNA: TGTGCCATCCGGAACTCTCAGGAGCGTGGAAACACCATATATTTT. It encodes CAIRNSQERGNTIYF.

The gene calls are TRBV10-2 and TRBJ2-3; no clear D gene. Germline V gene sequence: CDR1 WSHSY, CDR2 SAAADI. CDR3 length: 15 residues. V was clipped by 0 bases and J by 2 bases, with 9 bases between them. The CDR3 sequence is CASSESPVDTDTQYF. The CDR3 DNA reads as TGCGCCAGCAGTGAGTCTCCCGTCGACACAGATACGCAGTATTTT.

This clone was picked up a small number of times. The chain recombines TRBV19 with TRBJ2-7; the D is unclear. The CDR3 extends over 14 amino acids. The germline V and J ends were trimmed by 6 bases and 6 bases, with 18 bases remaining between them. Germline V lookup: CDR1 LNHDA, CDR2 SQIVND (reference sequence). The CDR3 sequence is CASSLTGVSGEQYF. Here the CDR3 DNA reads TGTGCCAGTAGCCTAACGGGTGTGTCCGGCGAGCAGTACTTC.

This chain links TRBV15 with TRBJ2-1; 13 nucleotides align to TRBD2. V lost 2 bases, J lost 3 bases, and 7 bases stayed unmatched. Germline loops: CDR1 LNHNV, CDR2 YYDKDF (reference sequence). This CDR3 contains 18 residues. The chain's CDR3 is CATSRTTGLAGSYNEQFF. In DNA form, the CDR3 reads TGTGCCACCAGCAGAACCACGGGACTAGCGGGGAGCTACAATGAGCAGTTCTTC.

This clone was seen just once. V is TRBV27 and J is TRBJ2-2; the D gene is possibly TRBD2 (6 bases). Trimming shortened V by 8 bases and J by 4 bases, and 8 bases separated the two germline ends. Germline CDR1 MNHEY, CDR2 SMNVEV (reference sequence). This CDR3 region has 12 residues. CDR3 bases: TGTGCCAGCTTCGGGGGCACCGGGGAGCTGTTTTTT. Translated: CASFGGTGELFF.

The CDR3 here is CASSQVLAGGYNEQFF. The CDR3 DNA sequence: TGCGCCAGCAGCCAAGTCCTAGCGGGGGGATACAATGAGCAGTTCTTC. The chain is built from TRBV23-1 and TRBJ2-1, with TRBD2 identical over 11 bases. TRBV23-1 is an open reading frame whose function is uncertain. The length of the CDR3 is 16 residues. The V gene end was trimmed by 6 bases and the J gene end by 4 bases; junction bases not matched to a gene: 8.

The chain recombines TRBV28 with TRBJ1-4; D call uncertain. Trimming stripped 4 bases from V and 3 bases from J, with 12 bases between. This CDR3 contains 15 residues. Per germline, CDR1 MDHEN and CDR2 SYDVKM. The chain's CDR3 is CASSSQSLANEKLFF. The CDR3, as DNA: TGTGCCAGCAGTTCTCAGTCGCTCGCTAATGAAAAACTGTTTTTT.

The chain links TRBV15 to TRBJ1-2; no reliable D call. This CDR3 spans 14 amino acids. V gave up 1 base and J gave up 3 bases, with 9 bases separating them. Germline CDR1 reads LNHNV; CDR2 reads YYDKDF (reference sequence). CDR3 in DNA: TGTGCCACCAGCAGAGGCCGCGGGGACTATGGCTACACCTTC. This codes for CATSRGRGDYGYTF.

The chain is built from TRBV19 and TRBJ1-1, with D hard to call. Trimming shortened V by 4 bases and J by 11 bases, and 14 bases separated the two germline ends. The CDR3 consists of 12 residues. Germline V gene sequence: CDR1 LNHDA, CDR2 SQIVND (reference sequence). The CDR3, as DNA: TGTGCCAGTAGTAGAGGAAGGGATGGGGCTTTCTTT. Its protein product is CASSRGRDGAFF.

The J gene is TRBJ2-7, the V gene TRBV6-8; D gene uncertain. The CDR3 length is 12 residues. Trimming removed 4 bases from V and 5 bases from J, with 9 bases in between. CDR1 MNHGY and CDR2 SAAAGT come from the germline V gene. The CDR3 DNA follows: TGTGCCAGCAGTTCTCCCTTAGACGAGCAGTACTTC. Residues: CASSSPLDEQYF.

This chain uses TRBV6-7 with TRBJ2-7, with TRBD1 as a possible D gene (5 bases). TRBV6-7 is annotated as an ORF whose role is uncertain. V was cut by 5 bases and J by 3 bases, with 5 bases left in between. There are 11 residues in the CDR3. The CDR3: CASSDSYEQYF. As DNA, the CDR3 is TGTGCCAGCAGTGACAGCTACGAGCAGTACTTC.

The chain carries TRBV28 and TRBJ1-4, with no clear D. The CDR3 contains 12 residues. Trimming took 6 bases from V and 4 from J, leaving 6 bases between them. Germline assignment: CDR1 MDHEN and CDR2 SYDVKM. The CDR3 DNA sequence: TGTGCCAGCAGGCTGCTTAATGAAAAACTGTTTTTT. Translation gives CASRLLNEKLFF. Variable domain in full (rest from reference TRBV28 and TRBJ1-4): DVKVTQSSRYLVKRTGEKVFLECVQDMDHENMFWYRQDPGLGLRLIYFSYDVKMKEKGDIPEGYSVSREKKERFSLILESASTNQTSMYLCASRLLNEKLFFGSGTQLSVL.

The CDR3 protein is CATSRGRQAGANVLTF. The CDR3 nucleotides read TGTGCCACCAGCAGAGGTCGACAGGCTGGGGCCAACGTCCTGACTTTC. The gene calls are TRBV15 and TRBJ2-6; perhaps TRBD1 as D (6 bases). The CDR3 spans 16 residues. Trimming shortened V by 1 base and J by 2 bases, and 9 bases separated the two germline ends. Per the germline V gene, CDR1 is LNHNV and CDR2 is YYDKDF (reference sequence).